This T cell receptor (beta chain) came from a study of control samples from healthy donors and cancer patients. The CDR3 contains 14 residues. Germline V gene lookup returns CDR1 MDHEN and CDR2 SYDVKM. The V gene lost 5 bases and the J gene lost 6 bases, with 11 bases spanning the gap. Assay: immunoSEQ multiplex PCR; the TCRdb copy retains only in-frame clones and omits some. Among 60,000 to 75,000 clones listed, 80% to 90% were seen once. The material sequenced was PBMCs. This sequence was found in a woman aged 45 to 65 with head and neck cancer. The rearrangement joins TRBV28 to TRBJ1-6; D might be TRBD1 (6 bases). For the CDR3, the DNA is TGTGCCAGCAGTCAGCCCAGGGGTAATTCACCCCTCCACTTT. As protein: CASSQPRGNSPLHF.